A single sample is the source of the 19 T cell receptor beta chains below, sequenced in a study of kidney transplant recipient with SARS-CoV-2 infection. TCRdb recomputed calls from the reads with MiXCR, one row per CDR3 protein. Among roughly 230,000 distinct CDR3 sequences listed, around 30% were seen once. Specimen: a blood sample, collected at baseline and on roughly day 120 from a kidney transplant recipient. All receptors come from a male patient in his 30s who had COVID-19 and was a kidney transplant recipient. Some T cells may be supplied by the graft donor.

This clonotype has ten or more counts. Relative to the germline gene, one junction end is altered; a read error may explain this. J is TRBJ2-7 and V is TRBV7-9; TRBD2 aligns across 12 bases. CDR3 length: 13 amino acids. Germline CDR1 SEHNR, CDR2 FQNEAQ (reference sequence). CDR3 DNA: TGTGCCAGCAGCATAGGGACTAGCGGGCACAGGGACTTC. Protein sequence: CASSIGTSGHRDF. The full variable domain, its missing parts supplied by reference TRBV7-9 and TRBJ2-7, is DTGVSQNPRHKITKRGQNVTFRCDPISEHNRLYWYRQTLGQGPEFLTYFQNEAQLEKSRLLSDRFSAERPKGSFSTLEIQRTEQGDSAMYLCASSIGTSGHRDFGPGTRLTVT.

This clonotype came up many times. The J gene is TRBJ1-2, the V gene TRBV7-8, with D maybe TRBD1 (5 bases). This CDR3 is built from 18 residues. Trimming stripped 0 bases from V and 0 bases from J, with 17 bases between. The V gene's germline CDR1 is SGHVS and CDR2 FQNEAQ. In nucleotides, the CDR3 is TGTGCCAGCAGCTTAGCTACGGTGGGGGGATCAGCTAACTATGGCTACACCTTC. Amino acid sequence: CASSLATVGGSANYGYTF.

About this clonotype: Given a much more abundant clone one base away, this may be a read error. The CDR3 does not close with the conserved phenylalanine or tryptophan, likely indicating a read error. No DNA is shown, since the ends of the CDR3 on it are uncertain; the CDR3 is the one TCRdb lists. V is TRBV3-2 and J is TRBJ2-7; TRBD2 is the table's D call, not checked against the DNA. TRBV3-2 is labeled a pseudogene. A total of 14 residues make up the CDR3, ends included. CDR3 in amino acids: CASSPVRAGDEQYL.

In this sample, this clonotype turned up many times. This sequence joins TRBV5-1 and TRBJ2-1; 9 positions agree with TRBD2. CDR3 length: 17 residues. Germline CDR1 reads SGHRS; CDR2 reads YFSETQ. Trimming removed 0 bases from V and 8 bases from J; junction bases left unmatched: 12. The CDR3 DNA reads as TGCGCCAGCAGCTTGGAAGTGGGCGGGAGGGCCCTGGATGAGCAGTTCTTC. As protein: CASSLEVGGRALDEQFF.

This clonotype was seen many times. The CDR3 protein is CASSRAGDPYGYTF. CDR3 nucleotides: TGTGCCAGCAGCCGTGCAGGGGATCCCTATGGCTACACCTTC. The rearrangement joins TRBV7-2 to TRBJ1-2; possibly TRBD1 for D (6 bases). Germline loops: CDR1 SGHTA, CDR2 FQGNSA. CDR3 length: 14 residues. V lost 5 bases and J 4 bases, leaving 14 bases between the germline ends.

The CDR3 reads CGSPIRITQSRANVLTF. Here the CDR3 DNA reads TGTGGCAGTCCGATAAGGATAACACAAAGTCGGGCCAACGTCCTGACTTTC. The chain links TRBV8-2 to TRBJ2-6. TRBV8-2 is a recognized pseudogene. The CDR3 is made up of 17 amino acids.

Turning to this clonotype: A much larger clone is a single base away; this may be a read error. The rearrangement uses TRBV10-1 and TRBJ2-7; TRBD1 agrees at 12 bases. CDR1 and CDR2 (germline): WNHNN, SYGVQD (reference sequence). J lost 9 bases, V lost 1 base, and 7 bases had no gene match. This CDR3 is 15 amino acids long. In DNA form, the CDR3 reads TGCGCCAGCAGTGAGTGGGGGACAGGGGGCCGGGGGCAGTACTTC. Protein product: CASSEWGTGGRGQYF.

With regard to this clonotype: A read error is possible here, since a much larger clone lies one base away. The chain combines TRBV5-4 with TRBJ1-2; D gene uncertain. CDR1 is SGHNT and CDR2 is YYREEE in the germline V gene (reference sequence). This CDR3 region has 16 residues. Trimming cost V 7 bases and J 4 bases, with 23 bases left between them. The CDR3 DNA is TGTGCCAGCTGCGTCTTCGTACCAGGAAAGACCTATGGCTACACCTTC. It yields the protein CASCVFVPGKTYGYTF.

The CDR3 sequence: CASSFHYCIGRTYGYTF. CDR3 in DNA: TGTGCCAGCAGTTTCCATTACTGCATCGGAAGGACCTATGGCTACACCTTC. The V gene is TRBV6-2 or TRBV6-3, the J gene TRBJ1-2; no firm D call. The CDR3 is made up of 17 amino acids. The V gene's germline CDR1 is MNHEY and CDR2 SVGEGT. Trimming cost V 4 bases and J 4 bases, with 22 bases left between them.

This clonotype was detected many times. This chain uses TRBV6-4 with TRBJ1-2; no definite D call. The CDR3 covers 17 residues. Germline CDR1 and CDR2: MRHNA and SNTAGT. V lost 5 bases to trimming and J lost 4 bases, with 23 bases between them. Here the CDR3 reads CASSRYASHGKTYGYTF. The CDR3 coding sequence is TGTGCCAGCAGTCGCTACGCCTCACACGGAAAGACCTATGGCTACACCTTC.

The chain joins TRBV6-5 to TRBJ2-1; TRBD1 agrees at 7 bases. V was clipped by 6 bases and J by 6 bases; unmatched bases: 14. Germline V gene data show CDR1 as MNHEY and CDR2 as SVGAGI. This CDR3 contains 16 residues. The CDR3 reads CASSRGGGGWGNEQFF. Written as DNA, the CDR3 is TGTGCCAGCAGCCGAGGGGGCGGAGGCTGGGGCAATGAGCAGTTCTTC.

About this clonotype itself: A much more abundant neighbour one base away suggests this may be a read error. The chain joins TRBV2 to TRBJ1-2; TRBD1 is a possible D gene (6 bases). Between the trimmed V and J ends, which lost 7 bases and 8 bases, there was a span of 14 bases. The CDR3 length is 12 residues. Germline-derived CDR1 and CDR2 are SNHLY and FYNNEI. The CDR3 protein is CASNFRGLGYTF. CDR3 bases: TGTGCCAGCAATTTCCGGGGGCTCGGCTACACCTTC.

Ten or more counts support this clonotype. The chain has TRBV8-2 and TRBJ1-2. TRBV8-2 is designated a pseudogene. There are 16 residues in the CDR3. CDR3 sequence: CGSYSRDSRKTYGYTF. The CDR3 nucleotides read TGTGGCAGTTACAGTCGTGATAGCCGAAAGACCTATGGCTACACCTTC.

Turning to this clonotype: A much larger clone is a single base away; this may be a read error. This chain uses TRBV16 with TRBJ1-2, with unresolved D. The CDR3 covers 17 residues. Trimming stripped 5 bases from V and 6 bases from J, with 25 bases between. Germline CDR1 and CDR2: KGHSY and FQNENV. This chain's CDR3 is CASSYVMVVRKTHGYTF. In DNA form, the CDR3 reads TGTGCCAGCAGCTATGTAATGGTCGTTAGAAAGACCCATGGCTACACCTTC.

With respect to this clonotype: One end of the junction fails to match germline, which may point to a read error. The chain uses TRBV7-3 and TRBJ1-1; D unresolved. This CDR3 has 13 amino acids. Germline CDR1 and CDR2: SGHTA and FQGTGA. DNA for the CDR3: TGTGCCAACAGCCCCGGCATGAACACTGAAGCTTTCTTT. Translated: CANSPGMNTEAFF.

Concerning this clonotype itself: This may be a read error: a much more frequent sequence differs by one nucleotide. CDR3 in amino acids: CTSSPGSQPQHF. In DNA, the CDR3 is TGTACCAGCAGTCCAGGGAGTCAGCCCCAGCATTTT. This rearrangement joins TRBV28 to TRBJ1-5, with a weak D call TRBD1 (5 bases). CDR1 is MDHEN and CDR2 is SYDVKM in the germline V gene. The CDR3 has 12 residues.

Ten or more counts support this clonotype. The V call is TRBV7-2, the J call TRBJ1-6; 9 bases match TRBD1. Germline assignment: CDR1 SGHTA and CDR2 FQGNSA. Unmatched junction bases numbered 9, after V lost 5 bases and J lost 7 bases. This CDR3 is built from 16 residues. CDR3 sequence (DNA): TGTGCCAGCAGCCCCAGTTACAGGGGGCAAAATTCACCCCTCCACTTT. Translated: CASSPSYRGQNSPLHF.

Points on this clonotype: Possible read error: a much larger clone is one base away. This sequence joins TRBV20-1 and TRBJ1-6; 9 bases line up with TRBD1. Germline CDR1 is DFQATT and CDR2 is SNEGSKA (reference sequence). CDR3 length equals 14 residues. The CDR3 DNA reads TGCAGTGCCAGGGGGACAGGGAGTAATTCATCCCTCCACTTT. It specifies CSARGTGSNSSLHF.

A remark on this clonotype: A much larger clone differs by one base, so this may be a read error. The chain is built from TRBV5-4 and TRBJ1-2; no firm D call. Trimming took off 7 bases at V and 7 bases at J, with 26 bases between the two ends. The germline gives CDR1 SGHNT, CDR2 YYREEE (reference sequence). This CDR3 contains 16 residues. The CDR3 is CASLLIVPGKTCGYTF. The CDR3 DNA follows: TGTGCCAGCTTGTTAATCGTACCAGGAAAGACCTGTGGCTACACCTTC.